The clone carrying this T cell receptor beta chain showed up many times. Ligated cDNA underwent four rounds of PCR with nested alpha and beta constant region primers and SP2. TCRdb reprocessed the UMI-ligation and nested PCR reads via MiXCR and lists one record per CDR3 protein. The table lists some 25,000 distinct CDR3 sequences, 5% to 5.5% of them singletons. The record originates from a study of naive and memory T cell subsets. TCR cDNA received a 3' ligated oligonucleotide that carried a UMI. The V and J ends lost 1 base and 1 base respectively, with 4 bases between them. Germline values: CDR1 LGHNT, CDR2 FRNRAP. The CDR3 extends over 13 amino acids.

The chain combines TRBV12-5 with TRBJ1-1; D remains unclear. Sequencing was carried out using blood. The source of this sequence is an adult in good health. This chain's CDR3 is CASGLAKNTEAFF. The DNA of the CDR3 is TGTGCTAGTGGTTTGGCCAAGAACACTGAAGCTTTCTTT.